The 30 T cell receptor beta chains below come from one sample, sequenced in a study of T cells after yellow fever vaccination (dated by TCRdb to the late 2010s). According to the study, the label for this sample's treatment or condition signals: live attenuated yellow fever vaccine strain. The library was produced with 5' RACE. Sequencing relied on an Illumina NovaSeq 6000. In TCRdb, the public reads were trimmed at Q25 with fastp and aligned with MiXCR, with productive beta chains retained. Rows with a matching CDR3 protein are joined into one entry that keeps the most common DNA and genes. The sample table holds 170,000 or so distinct CDR3 sequences, of which around 9.3% were seen once. The leading ten clones occupy under 40% of the sample. The material was CD8+ T cells sorted from PBMCs, obtained 45 days after the yellow fever booster vaccination. The origin of the receptors is a young man who received the YFV17D yellow fever vaccine.

This clonotype was observed at least ten times. The V gene is TRBV5-1, the J gene TRBJ1-1, with a weak D call TRBD1 (6 bases). The CDR3 sequence is 13 residues long. Between the trimmed V and J ends, which lost 5 bases and 7 bases, there was a span of 15 bases. The germline CDR1 and CDR2 sequences are SGHRS and YFSETQ. CDR3 nucleotides: TGCGCCAGCAGGTCACAGGGAAGTTATGAAGCTTTCTTT. It is translated as CASRSQGSYEAFF. The full variable domain, rest sourced from reference TRBV5-1 and TRBJ1-1, is KAGVTQTPRYLIKTRGQQVTLSCSPISGHRSVSWYQQTPGQGLQFLFEYFSETQRNKGNFPGRFSGRQFSNSRSEMNVSTLELGDSALYLCASRSQGSYEAFFGQGTRLTVV.

The chain employs TRBV25-1 and TRBJ2-5; no firm D call. The germline V gene has CDR1 MGHDK and CDR2 SYGVNS. The CDR3 covers 12 residues. V shed 5 bases and J shed 4 bases, with 8 bases lying between them. CDR3 sequence: CASSPSAETQYF. Written as DNA, the CDR3 is TGTGCCAGCAGTCCGAGTGCAGAGACCCAGTACTTC.

At least ten counts were recorded for this clonotype. This chain links TRBV11-2 with TRBJ2-1; 9 bases map to TRBD2. With V trimmed by 3 bases and J by 7 bases, 10 bases remained unmatched. The CDR3 has 16 amino acids. The germline V gene has CDR1 SGHAT and CDR2 FQNNGV. CDR3 residues: CASSLGGGGALNEQFF. DNA for the CDR3: TGTGCCAGCAGCTTGGGAGGCGGGGGGGCCTTGAATGAGCAGTTCTTC.

On this clonotype itself: With a much larger clone just one base away, this may be a read error. The chain has TRBV11-2 and TRBJ2-1; 7 bases agree with TRBD2. CDR3 length: 15 residues. Germline loops: CDR1 SGHAT, CDR2 FQNNGV. The CDR3 bases are TGTGCCAGCAGCTTCGTAGCGGGCCCTTTGTATGAGAAGTTCTTC. Translated: CASSFVAGPLYEKFF.

The gene calls are TRBV7-9 and TRBJ2-3; D is unclear. The CDR3 is made up of 12 amino acids. Germline CDR1 and CDR2: SEHNR and FQNEAQ (reference sequence). V gave up 5 bases and J gave up 6 bases, with 9 bases separating them. The CDR3 coding sequence is TGTGCCAGCAGCCCACTGTCGGATACGCAGTATTTT. Amino acids: CASSPLSDTQYF.

This clonotype showed up just a few times. Germline and junction disagree at one end, which may indicate a read error. This chain links TRBV28 with TRBJ2-5; the match to TRBD1 covers 7 bases. The CDR3 consists of 12 residues. Germline V CDR1 and CDR2: MDHEN, SYDVKM. The CDR3, as DNA: TGTGCCAGCAGTTACGGCTCCGGGACAGCGCACTTC. Translated, it gives CASSYGSGTAHF.

This clonotype turned up a few times. The CDR3 loop is CASSFLQGESSYEQYF. As DNA, the CDR3 is TGTGCCAGCAGTTTCTTACAGGGGGAGAGCTCCTACGAGCAGTACTTC. J is TRBJ2-7 and V is TRBV27, with 8 bases that match TRBD1. This CDR3 has 16 amino acids. V shed 3 bases, J shed 0 bases, and the junction held 7 bases outside the gene matches. Looked up from germline, CDR1 is MNHEY and CDR2 is SMNVEV (reference sequence).

V gene TRBV6-6 combines with J gene TRBJ1-1; 8 bases agree with TRBD1. CDR3 length: 13 residues. Germline V gene data show CDR1 as MNHNY and CDR2 as SVGAGI (reference sequence). V trimming: 10 bases; J trimming: 5 bases; junction bases outside the gene matches: 9. The CDR3 here is CATLNRGGTEAFF. The CDR3, as DNA: TGTGCCACGTTAAACAGGGGGGGGACTGAAGCTTTCTTT.

The chain links TRBV7-2 to TRBJ1-1; D remains unclear. CDR3 length: 14 amino acids. Germline CDR1 is SGHTA and CDR2 is FQGNSA. V dropped 3 bases and J dropped 0 bases, with 8 bases sitting between them. The CDR3: CASSLWTVNTEAFF. CDR3 coding DNA: TGTGCCAGCAGCTTGTGGACGGTGAACACTGAAGCTTTCTTT. The entire variable domain, with the rest obtained from reference TRBV7-2 and TRBJ1-1, is as follows: GAGVSQSPSNKVTEKGKDVELRCDPISGHTALYWYRQSLGQGLEFLIYFQGNSAPDKSGLPSDRFSAERTGGSVSTLTIQRTQQEDSAVYLCASSLWTVNTEAFFGQGTRLTVV.

The chain has TRBV6-5 and TRBJ2-2; TRBD1 matches 9 bases. This CDR3 region has 16 residues. Germline V gene data show CDR1 as MNHEY and CDR2 as SVGAGI. The V segment lost 4 bases and the J segment 7 bases; nucleotides outside the gene matches: 10. The CDR3 bases are TGTGCCAGCAGTTTCTCCGGGACAGGGAACGTCGGGGAGCTGTTTTTT. It yields the protein CASSFSGTGNVGELFF.

The genes are TRBV5-3 and TRBJ2-2; D might be TRBD1 (5 bases). TRBV5-3 is assigned to the ORF class and has an uncertain function. The V end was cut by 4 bases, the J end by 7 bases, with 14 bases between. The CDR3 contains 14 residues. CDR3 amino acids: CARSPARVHGELFF. The CDR3 DNA follows: TGTGCCAGAAGCCCTGCCAGGGTCCACGGGGAGCTGTTTTTT.

The table lists this clonotype with a few counts. The chain couples TRBV27 to TRBJ1-5, with TRBD1 identical over 8 bases. The V gene's germline CDR1 is MNHEY and CDR2 SMNVEV (reference sequence). With 6 bases clipped from V and 3 bases from J, the junction kept 4 bases outside the gene matches. The CDR3 is 14 residues long. CDR3 coding DNA: TGTGCCAGCAGCCGACAGGGGTCCAATCAGCCCCAGCATTTT. This translates into CASSRQGSNQPQHF.

The chain couples TRBV7-2 to TRBJ2-1, with D perhaps matching TRBD2 (5 bases). The CDR3 spans 12 residues. The V and J ends lost 6 bases and 12 bases respectively, with 15 bases between them. Germline V CDR1 and CDR2: SGHTA, FQGNSA. The CDR3 region is CASSSPGSGQFF. For the CDR3, the DNA is TGTGCCAGCAGTTCCCCGGGGTCGGGGCAGTTCTTC.

In this sample, this clonotype turned up a few times. The rearrangement joins TRBV5-4 to TRBJ1-2, with D perhaps TRBD1 (6 bases). Germline assignment: CDR1 SGHNT and CDR2 YYREEE (reference sequence). The CDR3 loop spans 17 amino acids. V gave up 4 bases and J gave up 8 bases, with 27 bases separating them. The CDR3 region has the DNA TGTGCCAGCAGCGCCAGTTTCCAGGGAGGGGGACCGGACGGCTACACCTTC. Translation gives CASSASFQGGGPDGYTF. The whole variable domain, filled in from reference TRBV5-4 and TRBJ1-2, reads ETGVTQSPTHLIKTRGQQVTLRCSSQSGHNTVSWYQQALGQGPQFIFQYYREEENGRGNFPPRFSGLQFPNYSSELNVNALELDDSALYLCASSASFQGGGPDGYTFGSGTRLTVV.

There are a few counts of this clonotype. The chain links TRBV7-2 to TRBJ2-3; possibly TRBD2 for D (6 bases). The V end was cut by 3 bases, the J end by 1 base, with 11 bases between. Germline lookup yields CDR1 SGHTA and CDR2 FQGNSA. The CDR3 spans 15 residues. The CDR3 DNA follows: TGTGCCAGCAGCTTCCTCGGGGGAGGCACAGATACGCAGTATTTT. Protein sequence: CASSFLGGGTDTQYF.

This clonotype was detected a few times. This chain links TRBV7-3 with TRBJ2-1, with 10 bases that match TRBD2. CDR1 and CDR2 from the germline V gene are SGHTA and FQGTGA. Trimming at V came to 5 bases and at J to 5 bases, leaving 6 bases not matched to a gene. The CDR3 runs 15 residues. Written as DNA, the CDR3 is TGTGCCAGCAGCCGCCTAGCGGGGGCCAACAATGAGCAGTTCTTC. It yields the protein CASSRLAGANNEQFF.

This chain connects TRBV29-1 to TRBJ2-1; 9 nucleotides match TRBD2. Trimming removed 7 bases from V and 7 bases from J; junction bases left unmatched: 8. The CDR3 sequence is 13 residues long. Germline V gives CDR1 SQVTM, CDR2 ANQGSEA. The CDR3 loop is CSAGGGVGNEQFF. The CDR3 DNA follows: TGCAGCGCCGGCGGGGGGGTGGGAAATGAGCAGTTCTTC.

This clonotype was counted a few times. The J gene is TRBJ1-2, the V gene TRBV7-2; 8 nucleotides line up with TRBD1. The germline V gene has CDR1 SGHTA and CDR2 FQGNSA. The CDR3 is 15 residues long. The junction had 4 bases not matched to a gene; V was cut back by 4 bases and J by 0 bases. The CDR3 here is CASSSRDRPNYGYTF. The CDR3 DNA is TGTGCCAGCAGCTCAAGGGACAGGCCTAACTATGGCTACACCTTC.

The sample holds a few counts of this clonotype. The genes are TRBV2 and TRBJ2-7; no clear D. V was clipped by 4 bases and J by 2 bases, with 9 bases between them. From germline, CDR1 is SNHLY and CDR2 FYNNEI. The CDR3 extends over 13 amino acids. CDR3 DNA: TGTGCCAGCAGTGCCGGACGGACCTACGAGCAGTACGTC. Its protein is CASSAGRTYEQYV.

The J gene is TRBJ2-3, the V gene TRBV4-2; the D is unclear. This CDR3 contains 14 residues. The germline V gene encodes CDR1 LGHNA and CDR2 YNFKEQ. Trimming left V 3 bases short and J 4 bases short, with 11 bases between. The CDR3 DNA sequence: TGTGCCAGCAGCCACGAATCAAGGCCAGATACGCAGTATTTT. As protein: CASSHESRPDTQYF.

This clonotype appeared a few times. The rearrangement joins TRBV12-3 or TRBV12-4 to TRBJ2-2; D gene unclear. V was cut by 5 bases and J by 4 bases, with 8 bases left in between. The CDR3 loop spans 13 amino acids. CDR3 bases: TGTGCCAGCAGTCCCGCGCTCACCGGGGAGCTGTTTTTT. This gives the protein CASSPALTGELFF.

The genes are TRBV6-2 or TRBV6-3 and TRBJ2-1; D perhaps matches TRBD2 (7 bases). V lost 8 bases to trimming and J lost 7 bases, with 24 bases between them. Germline loops: CDR1 MNHEY, CDR2 SVGEGT. The CDR3 consists of 16 residues. The CDR3 nucleotides are TGTGCCAGCGCCCAAGGGGGGGGGGCGCGGAGAAATGAGCAGTTCTTC. It specifies CASAQGGGARRNEQFF.

The CDR3 sequence is CASSLAGQGAGELFF. The CDR3 region has the DNA TGTGCCAGCAGCTTAGCGGGACAGGGGGCCGGGGAGCTGTTTTTT. The chain couples TRBV7-2 to TRBJ2-2, with 11 bases fitting TRBD1. From germline, CDR1 is SGHTA and CDR2 FQGNSA. V lost 0 bases, J lost 6 bases, and 0 bases stayed unmatched. CDR3 length: 15 residues.

In this sample, this clonotype turned up once. The rearrangement links TRBV6-4 to TRBJ2-1; D gene unclear. CDR1 and CDR2 (germline): MRHNA, SNTAGT. V was trimmed by 5 bases and J by 3 bases, leaving 14 bases between them. This CDR3 contains 15 residues. CDR3 residues: CASSPEEIGYNEQFF. Here the CDR3 DNA reads TGTGCCAGCAGTCCTGAAGAAATTGGCTACAATGAGCAGTTCTTC.

The CDR3 bases are TGCAGTGCCCTCGGGGCCGGCCTGAACACTGAAGCTTTCTTT. This codes for CSALGAGLNTEAFF. The chain uses TRBV20-1 and TRBJ1-1, with a weak D call TRBD1 (5 bases). Germline lookup yields CDR1 DFQATT and CDR2 SNEGSKA (reference sequence). The V gene lost 6 bases and the J gene lost 0 bases, with 14 bases spanning the gap. The CDR3 consists of 14 residues.

This clonotype was observed a handful of times. The chain joins TRBV4-2 to TRBJ2-5, with 9 nucleotides matching TRBD2. The germline V gene has CDR1 LGHNA and CDR2 YNFKEQ. V was clipped by 0 bases and J by 5 bases; unmatched bases: 7. The CDR3 extends over 16 amino acids. The CDR3 loop is CASSQEVGLASETQYF. CDR3 sequence (DNA): TGTGCCAGCAGCCAAGAGGTGGGACTAGCATCTGAGACCCAGTACTTC.

V and J are TRBV9 and TRBJ1-2, with D uncertain. The CDR3 covers 13 residues. The germline gives CDR1 SGDLS, CDR2 YYNGEE. The ends were cut back, 0 bases at V and 0 bases at J, with 3 bases in the middle. As DNA, the CDR3 is TGTGCCAGCAGCGTAGCCTCTAACTATGGCTACACCTTC. Protein: CASSVASNYGYTF.

This clonotype was observed a few times. The genes are TRBV29-1 and TRBJ1-2; TRBD1 is a possible D gene (6 bases). Trimming shortened V by 7 bases and J by 6 bases, and 9 bases separated the two germline ends. CDR3 size: 10 residues. Germline lookup yields CDR1 SQVTM and CDR2 ANQGSEA. The CDR3 reads CSAKGDGYTF. CDR3 DNA: TGCAGCGCGAAGGGGGATGGCTACACCTTC.

The chain employs TRBV6-6 and TRBJ1-5; the D is unclear. V lost 0 bases and J lost 5, with 8 bases in between. Germline V gives CDR1 MNHNY, CDR2 SVGAGI (reference sequence). The CDR3 is 14 residues long. The CDR3 region is CASSYSPADQPQHF. The CDR3 DNA sequence: TGTGCCAGCAGTTACTCACCGGCTGATCAGCCCCAGCATTTT.

This clonotype has only a few counts. This chain connects TRBV7-9 to TRBJ1-2; D is possibly TRBD1 (5 bases). Trimming took 1 base from V and 6 from J, leaving 12 bases between them. CDR1 is SEHNR and CDR2 is FQNEAQ in the germline V gene (reference sequence). The CDR3 extends over 14 amino acids. The CDR3 bases are TGTGCCAGCAGCTTAGGTCAGGGCCGGGATGGCTACACCTTC. Translated: CASSLGQGRDGYTF.